The 12 T cell receptor beta chains below all came from one sample that was sequenced in a study of tissue T cells after allogeneic stem cell transplantation. The assay was immunoSEQ multiplex PCR, and TCRdb's table has in-frame clones only and misses some. In the table there are 20,000 to 25,000 clones, 55% to 80% of which are singletons. The specimen sequenced was spleen. These TCRs come from a female BALB/c mouse in good health. The MHC haplotype of this mouse line is H2-d.

As to this clone: Germline and genes: mouse. The read halts 1 residue ahead of the CDR3 end, with the missing end drawn from the germline J gene. This chain links TRBV19 with TRBJ2-3; D unclear. The CDR3 is 16 amino acids. V lost 1 base, J lost 0 bases, and 12 bases lay in between. Per germline, CDR1 FNHDT and CDR2 SITEND (reference sequence). Partial CDR3 DNA: TGTGCCAGCAGTATACGGAGCTTTTTTAGTGCAGAAACGCTGTAT. Amino acid sequence: CASSIRSFFSAETLY. The whole CDR3 sequence reads CASSIRSFFSAETLYF.

This clone was picked up a small number of times. Genes and germline come from the mouse. The covered CDR3 bases are TGTGCCAGCAGCTTAGCGGCTGGGGGGGCAGATGAACAGTAC. This encodes CASSLAAGGADEQY. The whole CDR3 is CASSLAAGGADEQYF. The V gene is TRBV3, the J gene TRBJ2-7; 10 bases map to TRBD2. The read finishes 1 residue shy of the CDR3 end, and the germline J gene is used to complete it. Unmatched junction bases numbered 4, after V lost 0 bases and J lost 5 bases. The CDR3 totals 15 residues. Germline values: CDR1 SNHLY, CDR2 FYNGKV (reference sequence).

About this clone itself: All gene names here are mouse names. The CDR3 end falls 1 residue outside the read, so it is completed with the germline J gene. This chain joins TRBV5 and TRBJ2-2; 10 bases are shared with TRBD1. The CDR3 is 16 amino acids. The J segment lost 3 bases and the V segment lost 1 base, leaving 2 bases of the junction unmatched. Germline V gene lookup returns CDR1 LGHNA and CDR2 YNLKQL (reference sequence). The CDR3 is CASSQGQGADTGQLYF. CDR3 bases read: TGTGCCAGCAGCCAAGGACAGGGGGCGGACACCGGGCAGCTCTAC.

Points on this clone: Gene names refer to mouse genes. Read coverage stops 1 residue before the CDR3 terminus; the germline J gene supplies the remainder. The chain employs TRBV13-1 and TRBJ2-2; D remains unclear. This CDR3 has 16 residues. Trimming took off 0 bases at V and 4 bases at J, with 13 bases between the two ends. Per the germline V gene, CDR1 is NSHNY and CDR2 is SYGAGN. CDR3 bases read: TGTGCCAGCAGTGATGCGGGGAGGGAGGGCACCGGGCAGCTCTAC. It encodes CASSDAGREGTGQLY. In full, the CDR3 reads CASSDAGREGTGQLYF.

Points on this clone: The germline and genes are mouse ones. Read coverage stops 1 residue before the CDR3 terminus; the germline J gene supplies the remainder. Other DNA sequences in this sample translate to the same CDR3. V gene TRBV13-3 combines with J gene TRBJ2-7; 9 bases are shared with TRBD2. CDR3 length equals 13 residues. The germline V gene encodes CDR1 NNHDY and CDR2 SYVADS. J was trimmed by 3 bases and V by 2 bases; bases with no gene match: 0. The CDR3 is CASSDWGGYEQYF. The sequenced part of the CDR3 DNA is TGTGCCAGCAGTGACTGGGGGGGCTATGAACAGTAC.

Concerning this clone: Any gene name here is a mouse gene name. The read terminates 1 residue before the CDR3 end, so the remaining end is supplied by the germline J gene. The chain carries TRBV2 and TRBJ2-3; D is perhaps TRBD2 (6 bases). Germline CDR1 reads LGHNA; CDR2 reads YSYQKL. The CDR3 consists of 15 residues. Trimming removed 1 base from V and 1 base from J, with 9 bases in between. The covered CDR3 bases are TGTGCCAGCAGCCAAGTAAACTGGGGTGCAGAAACGCTGTAT. Protein sequence: CASSQVNWGAETLY. The whole CDR3 region reads CASSQVNWGAETLYF.

With regard to this clone: Mouse gene names apply. The sequence runs out 1 residue before the end of the CDR3; the remainder is reconstructed from the germline J gene. This chain connects TRBV13-1 to TRBJ2-1; 9 nucleotides match TRBD2. V trimming: 2 bases; J trimming: 0 bases; junction bases outside the gene matches: 3. Germline lookup yields CDR1 NSHNY and CDR2 SYGAGN. This CDR3 has 16 amino acids. CDR3 residues: CASSERTGVNYAEQFF. The covered CDR3 bases are TGTGCCAGCAGTGAAAGGACTGGGGTTAACTATGCTGAGCAGTTC.

This clone was seen only a few times. Gene and germline names: mouse. The read falls 1 residue short of the CDR3 end, and the missing part is taken from the germline J gene. The gene calls are TRBV4 and TRBJ2-7; 7 bases are a match to TRBD2. The trim removed 6 bases at V and 0 bases at J, leaving 2 bases unmatched. The CDR3 totals 13 residues. Germline-derived CDR1 and CDR2 are LGHDT and YNNKQL (reference sequence). CDR3 bases read: TGTGCCAGCAGGGGGACTGTCTCCTATGAACAGTAC. Amino acid sequence: CASRGTVSYEQY. The whole CDR3 protein reads CASRGTVSYEQYF.

With respect to this clone: Mouse gene names apply. The CDR3 end is not reached by the read, which stops 1 residue before it; the germline J gene fills it in. V usage is TRBV29 and J usage is TRBJ1-3, with D possibly being TRBD1 (6 bases). The CDR3 covers 13 residues. Trimming stripped 4 bases from V and 2 bases from J, with 6 bases between. From germline, CDR1 is MSHET and CDR2 SYDVDS. Incomplete CDR3 DNA: TGTGCTAGCAGTTCAGGGGCTGGAAATACGCTCTAT. It codes for CASSSGAGNTLY. The whole CDR3 region reads CASSSGAGNTLYF.

A word on this clone: Gene names and germline refer to mouse. The read ends 1 residue early relative to the CDR3; the germline J gene fills the gap. V is TRBV2 and J is TRBJ2-5, with D hard to call. In germline, CDR1 is LGHNA, CDR2 YSYQKL. The V and J ends lost 0 bases and 1 base respectively, with 5 bases between them. The CDR3 totals 14 residues. This CDR3 is CASSQESDQDTQYF. The CDR3 DNA, read in part, is TGTGCCAGCAGCCAAGAGTCAGACCAAGACACCCAGTAC.

As for this clone: Gene names and germline refer to mouse. Read data end 1 residue before the CDR3 end; the end is taken from the germline J gene. Distinct nucleotide sequences in the sample also encode this CDR3. The V gene is TRBV13-2, the J gene TRBJ1-1; D remains unclear. The V end was cut by 2 bases, the J end by 1 base, with 3 bases between. Germline-derived CDR1 and CDR2 are NNHNN and SYGAGS (reference sequence). The CDR3 totals 12 residues. CDR3 amino acids: CASGDGNTEVFF. Partial CDR3 DNA: TGTGCCAGCGGTGACGGGAACACAGAAGTCTTC.

Remarks on this clone: Mouse gene names apply. Coverage ceases 1 residue before the CDR3 finishes, and the germline J gene fills in the end. The chain is built from TRBV13-2 and TRBJ1-1, with D unresolved. V gave up 1 base and J gave up 2 bases, with 3 bases separating them. The CDR3 sequence is 12 residues long. Per germline, CDR1 NNHNN and CDR2 SYGAGS (reference sequence). The CDR3 sequence is CASGDFNTEVFF. CDR3 DNA (partial): TGTGCCAGCGGTGATTTTAACACAGAAGTCTTC.